This T cell receptor (beta chain) was sequenced for a study of shared clonotypes between healthy human individuals. Whole-study results and caveats: The study found lower generation probabilities in non-shared clonotypes than in those shared by all four donors.

Germline CDR1 and CDR2: LNHDA and SQIVND (reference sequence). This CDR3 is 14 amino acids long. The ends were cut back, 4 bases at V and 5 bases at J, with 14 bases in the middle. This clone was detected once. Its antigen is currently unknown. As processed by the authors: As immunoSEQ supplied junction-only sequences (without quality scores), filtering differed. TCRdb keeps only in-frame clones here, not all; method: immunoSEQ multiplex PCR. Clone size and the V and J calls come from that table; the DNA yielded D and trimming. The sample lists about 1 million clones, approximately 68% occurring once. This receptor was identified in a man aged 18 to 30 in good health. The genes are TRBV19 and TRBJ2-5; perhaps D is TRBD1 or TRBD2 (5 bases each). Material for sequencing was memory CD4+ T cells sorted from blood. Described subset: CD45RA-negative fraction. CDR3 DNA: TGTGCCAGTAGTAAATTTGGGGGTTCGGAGACCCAGTACTTC. The encoded protein is CASSKFGGSETQYF.